The sample holds many counts of the clone carrying this T cell receptor beta chain. Its target is unknown. This record comes from a study of T cell repertoires in cytomegalovirus infection. Across the whole study: The authors relied on CMV epitopes, both recently identified HLA-C-restricted and well-studied HLA-B-restricted. Based on public TCR beta signatures, there were indications of CMV infection and of a matching HLA type. General study findings and limits: The cumulative frequency of public TCR beta families distinguished individuals who carried CMV together with the relevant HLA. Dominating the ex vivo response were HLA-C-restricted CMV-specific TCR beta clonotypes.

TCRdb itself ran the reads through MiXCR, one entry per CDR3 protein. The sample includes roughly 280,000 distinct CDR3 sequences, approximately 22% of them seen just once. Germline assignment: CDR1 SGHTA and CDR2 FQGNSA. The CDR3 contains 16 residues. Trimming stripped 5 bases from V and 3 bases from J, with 18 bases between. V usage is TRBV7-2 and J usage is TRBJ2-3; the D is unclear. This receptor was taken from a human donor in good health (CMV status not recorded). Some clones in this sample may be carry-over from other donors' samples. The sample consisted of cultured PBMCs, taken from culture after CMV antigen stimulation. DNA for the CDR3: TGTGCCAGCAGCCGACGTCGGGTGATGGGAACAGATACGCAGTATTTT. Translated, it gives CASSRRRVMGTDTQYF. Together with reference TRBV7-2 and TRBJ2-3, the CDR3 gives the full variable domain: GAGVSQSPSNKVTEKGKDVELRCDPISGHTALYWYRQSLGQGLEFLIYFQGNSAPDKSGLPSDRFSAERTGGSVSTLTIQRTQQEDSAVYLCASSRRRVMGTDTQYFGPGTRLTVL.